This T cell receptor (beta chain) originates from a study of metastatic and nonmetastatic thyroid tumors. Study overall: Repertoires were compared across blood and tumor or nodule tissue from malignant and benign thyroid patients. Study conclusions and caveats: TCR beta diversity was reportedly significantly higher in malignant thyroid tumors than benign nodules, in blood and tumor.

CDR1 and CDR2 from the germline V gene are MNHNS and SASEGT. Trimming at V came to 11 bases and at J to 4 bases, leaving 10 bases not matched to a gene. This CDR3 spans 13 amino acids. Every patient underwent thyroid surgery untreated. As processed by the authors: Built for papillary thyroid cancer, a distant-metastasis classifier drew on CDR3 differences across clinicopathological groups. TCRdb re-called the PCR reads via MiXCR. What appears here as the V and J calls and clone size reflects TCRdb's work, not the paper's. The top ten clones hold 10% to 12% of a sample with 85,000 to 100,000 clones, approximately 11% of them seen once. This clone has at least ten counts. The antigen remains undetermined.

Sequencing input: blood. This rearrangement joins TRBV6-1 to TRBJ1-2, with 7 bases fitting TRBD1. This clonotype was sampled from a female donor with papillary thyroid cancer or a benign thyroid nodule (not recorded which). Some clones in this sample may be carry-over from other donors' samples. The CDR3 DNA follows: TGTGCCGAGCGGGAACAGGGGCTCTATGGCTACACCTTC. This codes for CAEREQGLYGYTF.